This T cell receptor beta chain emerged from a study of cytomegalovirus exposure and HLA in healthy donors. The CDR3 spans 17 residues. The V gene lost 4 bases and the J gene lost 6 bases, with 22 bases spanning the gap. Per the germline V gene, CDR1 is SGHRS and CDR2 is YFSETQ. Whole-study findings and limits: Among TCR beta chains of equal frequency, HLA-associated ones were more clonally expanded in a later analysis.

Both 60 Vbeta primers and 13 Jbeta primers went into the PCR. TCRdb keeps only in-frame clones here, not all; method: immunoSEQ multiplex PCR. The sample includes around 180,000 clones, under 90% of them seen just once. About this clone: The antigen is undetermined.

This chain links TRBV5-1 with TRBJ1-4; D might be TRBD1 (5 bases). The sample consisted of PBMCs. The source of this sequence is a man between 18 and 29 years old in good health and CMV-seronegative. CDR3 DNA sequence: TGCGCCAGCAGCCTGAACGCGGGACTGCAGAGATATGAAAAACTGTTTTTT. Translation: CASSLNAGLQRYEKLFF.